Below are 3 T cell receptor beta chains sequenced from a single sample in a study of vaccination and CD4 T cells after COVID-19 (dated by TCRdb to the early 2020s). Their antigens are not known. Libraries were constructed by PCR. These reads were obtained on an Illumina iSeq 100. TCR sequencing of DNA from cultured CD4+ T cells used the Oncomine TCR Beta short-read assay at the Johns Hopkins FTIC core. The public reads were reanalyzed by TCRdb: fastp trimming at Q25, MiXCR alignment, in-frame beta chains only. Each entry is one CDR3 protein sequence, shown with its most common DNA and genes. The sample table lists over 20,000 distinct CDR3 sequences, roughly 64% of them with a count of one. The top ten constitute 4.5% to 5% of the sample. The sample's treatment or condition label, decoded: approximately nine-day PBMC culture with coronavirus spike peptide pools or control peptides (ViraFEST assay).

Sequenced input: CD4+ T cells from blood, cultured in vitro. Receptors originate from a human donor who had recovered from COVID-19.

Only a few counts were recorded for this clonotype. The genes are TRBV6-2 or TRBV6-3 and TRBJ2-7; D unresolved. CDR1 and CDR2 from the germline V gene are MNHEY and SVGEGT. V was trimmed by 5 bases and J by 5 bases, leaving 10 bases between them. This CDR3 region has 12 residues. This chain's CDR3 is CASSKLRDEQYF. DNA of the CDR3: TGTGCCAGCAGTAAGCTTCGGGACGAGCAGTACTTC.

The chain uses TRBV14 and TRBJ1-1; no definite D call. Germline assignment: CDR1 SGHDN and CDR2 FVKESK. The CDR3 spans 12 residues. Trimming pared 2 bases from V and 1 base from J, leaving 2 bases between. The CDR3 DNA is TGTGCCAGCAGCCAATCGAACACTGAAGCTTTCTTT. Translated: CASSQSNTEAFF.

The chain joins TRBV28 to TRBJ2-2; possibly TRBD1 or TRBD2 for D (5 bases each). Germline lookup yields CDR1 MDHEN and CDR2 SYDVKM. V shed 4 bases and J shed 5 bases, with 17 bases lying between them. The CDR3 covers 16 residues. CDR3: CASSYEKGTLTGELFF. The CDR3 nucleotides read TGTGCCAGCAGTTATGAGAAGGGGACCTTAACCGGGGAGCTGTTTTTT.